What follows describes a single T cell receptor beta chain. Antigen: not known. These data are taken from a study of OX40 agonist ivuxolimab in advanced cancers. Study findings and constraints: Low normalized T-cell clonal expansion was additionally recorded for some nonresponders. At 0.1 to 3.0 mg/kg, clonal expansion of CD4+ and CD8+ blood T cells had occurred by week 6. It was not determined which antigens were specifically recognized by the peripheral T cells that had undergone clonal expansion.

The CDR3 consists of 14 residues. V lost 10 bases, J lost 2 bases, and 15 bases lay in between. Per the germline V gene, CDR1 is LNHDA and CDR2 is SQIVND (reference sequence). TCRdb's table, derived via immunoSEQ multiplex PCR, lists solely in-frame clones and lacks some. Counted here are 90,000 to 100,000 clones, 95% to 97% occurring once; the ten biggest clones make up just over 2%. The sample consisted of CD4+ or CD8+ T cells sorted from blood, taken in a trial of the OX40 agonist ivuxolimab. J is TRBJ2-1 and V is TRBV19; D possibly uses TRBD1 or TRBD2 (5 bases each). The sequence came from an adult with an advanced solid tumor such as melanoma, head and neck, liver or kidney cancer. The CDR3 protein is CATSVGVTYNEQFF. The DNA of the CDR3 is TGTGCCACCTCTGTGGGGGTGACCTACAATGAGCAGTTCTTC.